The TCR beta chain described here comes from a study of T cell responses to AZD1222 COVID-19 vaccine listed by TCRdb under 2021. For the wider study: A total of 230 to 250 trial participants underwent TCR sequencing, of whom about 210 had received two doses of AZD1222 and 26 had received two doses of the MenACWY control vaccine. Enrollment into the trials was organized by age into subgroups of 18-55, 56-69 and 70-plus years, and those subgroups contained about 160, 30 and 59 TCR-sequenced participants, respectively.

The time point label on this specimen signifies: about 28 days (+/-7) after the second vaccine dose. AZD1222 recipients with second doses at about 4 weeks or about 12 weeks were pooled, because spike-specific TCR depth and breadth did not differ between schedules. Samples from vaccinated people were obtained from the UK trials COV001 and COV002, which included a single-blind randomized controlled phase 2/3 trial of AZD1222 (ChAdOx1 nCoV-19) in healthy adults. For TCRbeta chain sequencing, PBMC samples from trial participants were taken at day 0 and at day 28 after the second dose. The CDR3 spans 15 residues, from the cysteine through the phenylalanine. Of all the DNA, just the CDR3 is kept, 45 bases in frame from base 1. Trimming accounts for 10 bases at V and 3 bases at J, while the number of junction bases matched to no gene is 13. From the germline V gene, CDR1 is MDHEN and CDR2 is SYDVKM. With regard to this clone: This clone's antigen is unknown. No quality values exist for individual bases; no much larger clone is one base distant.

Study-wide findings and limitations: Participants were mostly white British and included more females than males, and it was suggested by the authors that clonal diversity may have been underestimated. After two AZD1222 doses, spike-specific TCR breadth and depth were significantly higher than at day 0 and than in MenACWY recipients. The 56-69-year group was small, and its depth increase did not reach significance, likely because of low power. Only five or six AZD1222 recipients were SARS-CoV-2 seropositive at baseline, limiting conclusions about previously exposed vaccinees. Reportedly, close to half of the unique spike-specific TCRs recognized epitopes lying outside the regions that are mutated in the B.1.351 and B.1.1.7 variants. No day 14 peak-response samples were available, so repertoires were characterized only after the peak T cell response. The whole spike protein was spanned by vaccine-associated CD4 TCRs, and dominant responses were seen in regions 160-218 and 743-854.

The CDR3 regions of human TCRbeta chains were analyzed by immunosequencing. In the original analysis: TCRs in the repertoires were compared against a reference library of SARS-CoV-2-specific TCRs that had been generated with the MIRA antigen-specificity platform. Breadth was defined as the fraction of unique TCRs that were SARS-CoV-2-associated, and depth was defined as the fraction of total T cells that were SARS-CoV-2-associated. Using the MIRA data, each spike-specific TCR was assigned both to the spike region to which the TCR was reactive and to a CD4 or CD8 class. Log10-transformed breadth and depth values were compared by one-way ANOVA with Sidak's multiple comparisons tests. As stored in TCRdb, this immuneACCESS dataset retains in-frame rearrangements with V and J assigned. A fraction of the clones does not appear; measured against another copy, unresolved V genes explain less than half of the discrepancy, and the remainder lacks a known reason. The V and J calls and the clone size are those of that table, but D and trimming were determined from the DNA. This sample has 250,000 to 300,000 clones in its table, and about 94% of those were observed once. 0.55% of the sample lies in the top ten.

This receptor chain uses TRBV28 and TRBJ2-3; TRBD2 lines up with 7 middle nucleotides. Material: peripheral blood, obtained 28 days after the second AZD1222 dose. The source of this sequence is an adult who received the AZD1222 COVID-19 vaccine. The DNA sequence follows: TGTGCCACCCTAGGGGCGGGAGAGGGGACAGATACGCAGTATTTT. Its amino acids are CATLGAGEGTDTQYF.